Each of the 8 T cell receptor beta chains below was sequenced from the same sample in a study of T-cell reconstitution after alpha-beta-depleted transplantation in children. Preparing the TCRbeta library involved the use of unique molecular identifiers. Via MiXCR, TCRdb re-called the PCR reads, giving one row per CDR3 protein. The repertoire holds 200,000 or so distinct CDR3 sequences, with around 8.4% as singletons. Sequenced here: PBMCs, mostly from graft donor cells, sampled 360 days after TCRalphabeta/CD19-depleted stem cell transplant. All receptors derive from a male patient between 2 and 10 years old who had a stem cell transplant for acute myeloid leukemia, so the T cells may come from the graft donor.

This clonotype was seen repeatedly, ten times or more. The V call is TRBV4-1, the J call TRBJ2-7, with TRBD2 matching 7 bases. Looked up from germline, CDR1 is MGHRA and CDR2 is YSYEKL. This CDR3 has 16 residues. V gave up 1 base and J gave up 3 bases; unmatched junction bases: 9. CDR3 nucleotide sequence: TGCGCCAGCAGCCAAGGTTCGGGACTATCGATCTACGAGCAGTACTTC. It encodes CASSQGSGLSIYEQYF.

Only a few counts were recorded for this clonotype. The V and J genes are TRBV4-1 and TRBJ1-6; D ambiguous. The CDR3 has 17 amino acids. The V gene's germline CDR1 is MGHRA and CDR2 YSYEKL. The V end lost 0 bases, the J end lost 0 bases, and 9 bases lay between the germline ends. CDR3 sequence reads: CASSQELGPSYNSPLHF. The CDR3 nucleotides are TGCGCCAGCAGCCAAGAGCTTGGGCCCTCCTATAATTCACCCCTCCACTTT.

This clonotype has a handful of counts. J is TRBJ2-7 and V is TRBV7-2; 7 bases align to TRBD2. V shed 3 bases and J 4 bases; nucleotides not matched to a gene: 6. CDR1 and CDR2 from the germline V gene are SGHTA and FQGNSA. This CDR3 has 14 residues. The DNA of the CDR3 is TGTGCCAGCAGCTTGGGGGGGGTTGGATACGAGCAGTACTTC. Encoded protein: CASSLGGVGYEQYF.

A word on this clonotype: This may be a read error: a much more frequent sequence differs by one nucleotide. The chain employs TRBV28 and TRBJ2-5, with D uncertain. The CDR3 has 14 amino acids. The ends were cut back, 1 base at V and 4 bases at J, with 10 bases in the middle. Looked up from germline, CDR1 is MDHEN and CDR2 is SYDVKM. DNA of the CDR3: TGTGCCAGCAGTTTATCAGTGTCTCGAGAGACCCAGTACTTC. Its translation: CASSLSVSRETQYF.

In nucleotides, the CDR3 is TGTGCCAGCTCACCAGTTAGCGGTGAGCAGTTCTTC. It yields the protein CASSPVSGEQFF. The chain joins TRBV18 to TRBJ2-1; maybe TRBD2 (6 bases). The germline V gene encodes CDR1 KGHSH and CDR2 LQKENI. CDR3 length: 12 amino acids. The ends were cut back, 2 bases at V and 9 bases at J, with 8 bases in the middle.

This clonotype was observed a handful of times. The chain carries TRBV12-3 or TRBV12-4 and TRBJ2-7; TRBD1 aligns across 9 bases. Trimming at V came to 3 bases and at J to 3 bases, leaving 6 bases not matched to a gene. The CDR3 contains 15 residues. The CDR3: CASSFPGQGNYEQYF. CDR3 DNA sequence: TGTGCCAGCAGTTTCCCGGGACAGGGTAACTACGAGCAGTACTTC.

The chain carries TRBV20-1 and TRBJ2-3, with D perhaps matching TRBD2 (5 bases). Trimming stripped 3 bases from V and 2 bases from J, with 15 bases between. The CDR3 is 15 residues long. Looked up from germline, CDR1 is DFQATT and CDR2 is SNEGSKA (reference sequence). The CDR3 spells CSASEAARATDTQYF. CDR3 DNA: TGCAGTGCTAGTGAGGCCGCGAGGGCCACAGATACGCAGTATTTT.

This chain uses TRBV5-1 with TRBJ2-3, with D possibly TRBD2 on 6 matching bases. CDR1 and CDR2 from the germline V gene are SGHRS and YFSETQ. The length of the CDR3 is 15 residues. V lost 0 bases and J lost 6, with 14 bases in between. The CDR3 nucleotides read TGCGCCAGCAGCTTGGGCCCGGGGGAGATGGATACGCAGTATTTT. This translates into CASSLGPGEMDTQYF.